This entry lists 32 T cell receptor beta chains sequenced from one sample in a study of Ad26.COV2.S vaccination and SARS-CoV-2 variants. Sequencing was performed with immunoSEQ multiplex PCR; in TCRdb, only in-frame clones are kept and a portion is missing. The table has some 190,000 clones, about 83% seen once. The source was peripheral blood, collected after recovery from COVID-19. The receptors stem from a human donor who had recovered from COVID-19.

The V and J genes are TRBV5-4 and TRBJ2-1; D is undetermined. The CDR3 length is 14 residues. Germline V lookup: CDR1 SGHNT, CDR2 YYREEE (reference sequence). V was clipped by 1 base and J by 9 bases, with 14 bases between them. The CDR3 loop reads CASSLQLNLREQFF. In DNA form, the CDR3 reads TGTGCCAGCAGCTTGCAGTTAAACCTACGTGAGCAGTTCTTC.

The V and J genes are TRBV18 and TRBJ2-7; TRBD2 aligns across 11 bases. Germline V CDR1 and CDR2: KGHSH, LQKENI. The CDR3 sequence is 14 residues long. V shed 4 bases and J 6 bases; nucleotides not matched to a gene: 5. The CDR3 DNA reads TGTGCCAGCTCACAGCTAGCGGGGGGAATCGAGCAGTACTTC. Encoded protein: CASSQLAGGIEQYF.

The rearrangement links TRBV5-1 to TRBJ1-2, with D unresolved. CDR3 size: 14 residues. The germline CDR1 and CDR2 sequences are SGHRS and YFSETQ. The V gene lost 0 bases and the J gene lost 4 bases, with 10 bases spanning the gap. The DNA for the CDR3 is TGCGCCAGCAGCTTGGATAAGGGTATCTATGGCTACACCTTC. The encoded protein is CASSLDKGIYGYTF. The full variable domain, completed using reference TRBV5-1 and TRBJ1-2, is KAGVTQTPRYLIKTRGQQVTLSCSPISGHRSVSWYQQTPGQGLQFLFEYFSETQRNKGNFPGRFSGRQFSNSRSEMNVSTLELGDSALYLCASSLDKGIYGYTFGSGTRLTVV.

The chain has TRBV7-2 and TRBJ1-2, with D possibly being TRBD1 (6 bases). Trimming took off 5 bases at V and 4 bases at J, with 11 bases between the two ends. This CDR3 has 13 amino acids. Germline V CDR1 and CDR2: SGHTA, FQGNSA. The CDR3 DNA reads TGTGCCAGCAGCCCCGGGACATCCTATGGCTACACCTTC. It codes for CASSPGTSYGYTF.

The chain uses TRBV27 and TRBJ1-2; 8 bases agree with TRBD1. Per the germline V gene, CDR1 is MNHEY and CDR2 is SMNVEV (reference sequence). Trimming took 6 bases from V and 4 from J; bases not matched to a gene: 7. This CDR3 contains 14 residues. CDR3 loop: CASRSPGGGYGYTF. Here the CDR3 DNA reads TGTGCCAGCAGGTCTCCAGGGGGCGGCTATGGCTACACCTTC.

The chain links TRBV6-1 to TRBJ1-3; D uncertain. The germline V and J ends were trimmed by 1 base and 0 bases, with 7 bases remaining between them. The CDR3 is 15 amino acids. Germline-derived CDR1 and CDR2 are MNHNS and SASEGT. The CDR3 loop reads CASSEGYSSGNTIYF. Here the CDR3 DNA reads TGTGCCAGCAGTGAAGGGTACAGCTCTGGAAACACCATATATTTT.

This chain connects TRBV7-9 to TRBJ2-5; 7 bases match TRBD2. The germline V gene has CDR1 SEHNR and CDR2 FQNEAQ (reference sequence). This CDR3 is 15 amino acids long. With 2 bases clipped from V and 1 base from J, the junction kept 4 bases outside the gene matches. In DNA, the CDR3 is TGTGCCAGCAGCTTACGACTAGCTACCCAAGAGACCCAGTACTTC. Translated: CASSLRLATQETQYF.

The V and J genes are TRBV10-3 and TRBJ2-7, with D possibly being TRBD1 (6 bases). The CDR3 is 14 amino acids. Per the germline V gene, CDR1 is ENHRY and CDR2 is SYGVKD. Trimming shortened V by 8 bases and J by 0 bases, and 14 bases separated the two germline ends. The CDR3 DNA follows: TGTGCCATCCCCCAGGGGTCCTTCTCCTACGAGCAGTACTTC. As protein: CAIPQGSFSYEQYF.

This chain connects TRBV2 to TRBJ2-2; D ambiguous. This CDR3 comprises 15 residues. The V gene's germline CDR1 is SNHLY and CDR2 FYNNEI. Trimming stripped 6 bases from V and 0 bases from J, with 11 bases between. The CDR3 sequence: CASSHVGTNTGELFF. DNA of the CDR3: TGTGCCAGCAGCCACGTGGGAACGAACACCGGGGAGCTGTTTTTT.

This sequence joins TRBV25-1 and TRBJ1-6; D is uncertain. The CDR3 covers 13 residues. Trimming left V 4 bases short and J 7 bases short, with 8 bases between. Germline values: CDR1 MGHDK, CDR2 SYGVNS. The CDR3 nucleotides are TGTGCCAGCAGTGCCACGGCGAATTCACCCCTCCACTTT. This gives the protein CASSATANSPLHF.

This rearrangement joins TRBV7-7 to TRBJ2-2; 11 positions match TRBD2. V gave up 5 bases and J gave up 6 bases; unmatched junction bases: 5. The CDR3 is made up of 15 amino acids. Germline V gene sequence: CDR1 SSHAT, CDR2 FNYEAQ (reference sequence). Written as DNA, the CDR3 is TGTGCCAGCAGCCCCTTTAGCGGGAGGGCCGGGGAGCTGTTTTTT. Translated, it gives CASSPFSGRAGELFF. Full variable domain (rest looked up from reference TRBV7-7 and TRBJ2-2): GAGVSQSPRYKVTKRGQDVTLRCDPISSHATLYWYQQALGQGPEFLTYFNYEAQPDKSGLPSDRFSAERPEGSISTLTIQRTEQRDSAMYRCASSPFSGRAGELFFGEGSRLTVL.

The chain couples TRBV25-1 to TRBJ2-3; 7 nucleotides line up with TRBD2. After removal of 3 bases from V and 2 bases from J, the junction contained 2 bases not matched to a gene. The length of the CDR3 is 14 residues. Per the germline V gene, CDR1 is MGHDK and CDR2 is SYGVNS. This chain's CDR3 is CASSETSFTDTQYF. CDR3 in DNA: TGTGCCAGCAGTGAGACTAGCTTCACAGATACGCAGTATTTT.

V is TRBV30 and J is TRBJ2-6, with 9 bases aligning to TRBD1. Losses at the gene ends were 1 base for V and 0 bases for J; bases not matched to a gene: 7. Germline CDR1 is GTSNPN and CDR2 is SVGIG (reference sequence). CDR3 length: 18 amino acids. CDR3 sequence: CAWSEEGQGYSGANVLTF. The DNA for the CDR3 is TGTGCCTGGAGTGAGGAAGGACAGGGGTACTCTGGGGCCAACGTCCTGACTTTC.

CDR3 protein: CASNQNNRGYTF. The CDR3 nucleotides are TGTGCCAGCAACCAAAACAATAGGGGCTACACCTTC. J is TRBJ1-2 and V is TRBV9; D unclear. The CDR3 covers 12 residues. V lost 6 bases to trimming and J lost 8 bases, with 14 bases between them. Germline V gene sequence: CDR1 SGDLS, CDR2 YYNGEE.

This clone occurred once. The chain combines TRBV5-4 with TRBJ1-4, with a weak D call TRBD1 (6 bases). The length of the CDR3 is 17 residues. Germline values: CDR1 SGHNT, CDR2 YYREEE (reference sequence). V gave up 4 bases and J gave up 6 bases, with 22 bases separating them. The CDR3 spells CASSIGGRSAGDEKLFF. CDR3 in DNA: TGTGCCAGCAGCATCGGAGGGAGGTCGGCAGGGGATGAAAAACTGTTTTTT.

The V gene is TRBV3-1 (or the pseudogene TRBV3-2), the J gene TRBJ2-7, with 9 bases identical to TRBD2. Trimming cost V 4 bases and J 2 bases; bases outside gene matches: 9. The germline CDR1 and CDR2 sequences are LGHDT and YNNKEL (reference sequence). This CDR3 has 16 residues. The CDR3 nucleotides are TGTGCCAGCAGCCGACGCGGACTAGCGAGGGCCTACGAGCAGTACTTC. Protein sequence: CASSRRGLARAYEQYF.

The CDR3 spells CSVARTDYGYTF. CDR3 DNA sequence: TGCAGCGTTGCACGGACAGACTATGGCTACACCTTC. The V gene is TRBV29-1, the J gene TRBJ1-2, with a weak D call TRBD1 (6 bases). Germline CDR1 is SQVTM and CDR2 is ANQGSEA. Trimming took off 4 bases at V and 3 bases at J, with 9 bases between the two ends. The CDR3 length is 12 residues.

This chain joins TRBV16 and TRBJ1-4; 8 bases match TRBD1. Germline CDR1 KGHSY, CDR2 FQNENV. Trimming removed 0 bases from V and 6 bases from J; junction bases left unmatched: 9. This CDR3 is 17 amino acids long. CDR3 sequence reads: CASSQSFRQGADEKLFF. CDR3 in DNA: TGTGCCAGCAGCCAATCATTCCGGCAGGGGGCGGATGAAAAACTGTTTTTT.

The chain combines TRBV5-1 with TRBJ2-7; either TRBD1 or TRBD2 may supply D (5 bases each). Trimming removed 4 bases at V and 6 bases at J, with 17 bases between. The CDR3 length is 14 residues. Germline assignment: CDR1 SGHRS and CDR2 YFSETQ. CDR3 nucleotide sequence: TGCGCCAGCAGCCTCGAGGGGACGGCCACCGAGCAGTACTTC. Encoded protein: CASSLEGTATEQYF.

V and J are TRBV3-1 (or the pseudogene TRBV3-2) and TRBJ1-1; D call uncertain. The CDR3 extends over 14 amino acids. The ends were cut back, 0 bases at V and 6 bases at J, with 11 bases in the middle. The germline V gene encodes CDR1 LGHDT and CDR2 YNNKEL (reference sequence). This chain's CDR3 is CASSQDWVRAEAFF. The DNA of the CDR3 is TGTGCCAGCAGCCAAGATTGGGTTAGAGCTGAAGCTTTCTTT.

The chain recombines TRBV11-2 with TRBJ2-5, with a possible D match to TRBD2 (6 bases). In germline, CDR1 is SGHAT, CDR2 FQNNGV. The CDR3 is made up of 15 amino acids. V was shortened by 7 bases and J by 3 bases, with 18 bases between the two germline ends. The CDR3: CASTPGGGVEETQYF. CDR3 DNA sequence: TGTGCCAGCACCCCCGGGGGAGGCGTTGAAGAGACCCAGTACTTC.

This clone was counted only a few times. CDR3 DNA sequence: TGTGCCAGCAGTCACAGGGTCAATGAGCAGTTCTTC. As protein: CASSHRVNEQFF. This chain connects TRBV14 to TRBJ2-1; TRBD1 might be the D (6 bases). The CDR3 is 12 residues long. Looked up from germline, CDR1 is SGHDN and CDR2 is FVKESK. Trimming left V 6 bases short and J 6 bases short, with 9 bases between.

This chain connects TRBV5-1 to TRBJ2-2; TRBD1 agrees at 8 bases. The CDR3 loop spans 16 amino acids. The ends lost 0 bases at V and 0 bases at J; junction bases unmatched: 1. CDR1 SGHRS and CDR2 YFSETQ come from the germline V gene. CDR3 residues: CASSLVTGANTGELFF. In DNA, the CDR3 is TGCGCCAGCAGCTTGGTGACAGGGGCGAACACCGGGGAGCTGTTTTTT.

The chain has TRBV29-1 and TRBJ2-1; 10 bases are a match to TRBD1. Unmatched junction bases numbered 10, after V lost 7 bases and J lost 7 bases. CDR1 SQVTM and CDR2 ANQGSEA come from the germline V gene. The CDR3 runs 14 residues. The CDR3 reads CSAARTGGRNEQFF. Here the CDR3 DNA reads TGCAGCGCCGCACGGACAGGGGGGCGGAATGAGCAGTTCTTC.

The J gene is TRBJ2-1, the V gene TRBV9; 7 nucleotides agree with TRBD1. Germline values: CDR1 SGDLS, CDR2 YYNGEE. The CDR3 is 15 amino acids. J lost 4 bases, V lost 4 bases, and 8 bases had no gene match. In DNA form, the CDR3 reads TGTGCCAGCAGCAACGAGGGGGCTCGGTACAATGAGCAGTTCTTC. It codes for CASSNEGARYNEQFF. Using reference TRBV9 and TRBJ2-1 for the parts outside the CDR3, the full variable domain is DSGVTQTPKHLITATGQRVTLRCSPRSGDLSVYWYQQSLDQGLQFLIQYYNGEERAKGNILERFSAQQFPDLHSELNLSSLELGDSALYFCASSNEGARYNEQFFGPGTRLTVL.

This sequence joins TRBV19 and TRBJ2-7; D may match TRBD1 or TRBD2 (6 bases each). Trimming pared 10 bases from V and 2 bases from J, leaving 15 bases between. This CDR3 is built from 13 residues. The germline V gene encodes CDR1 LNHDA and CDR2 SQIVND (reference sequence). The CDR3 nucleotides read TGTGCCACCGCGAGGGGGGTTACCTACGAGCAGTACTTC. Translated: CATARGVTYEQYF.

Here the CDR3 DNA reads TGTGCCAGCAGCCCCGGACAGGGTGAAGCTTTCTTT. Its translation: CASSPGQGEAFF. The chain employs TRBV3-1 (or the pseudogene TRBV3-2) and TRBJ1-1; 8 bases match TRBD1. This CDR3 spans 12 amino acids. V lost 4 bases and J lost 7; bases outside the gene matches: 2. The germline CDR1 and CDR2 sequences are LGHDT and YNNKEL (reference sequence).

This chain uses TRBV10-3 with TRBJ1-1; the D gene is possibly TRBD1 (6 bases). The V gene lost 6 bases and the J gene lost 0 bases, with 14 bases spanning the gap. This CDR3 spans 15 amino acids. Per the germline V gene, CDR1 is ENHRY and CDR2 is SYGVKD. In DNA form, the CDR3 reads TGTGCCATCAGACCTGCGGACAGTCTGAACACTGAAGCTTTCTTT. This sequence encodes CAIRPADSLNTEAFF.

This chain uses TRBV24-1 with TRBJ2-1, with TRBD1 identical over 7 bases. CDR3 length equals 11 residues. J gave up 14 bases and V 5 bases, and 5 bases lay outside the gene matches. Germline CDR1 is KGHDR and CDR2 is SFDVKD. This CDR3 reads CATSGWDRKFF. The CDR3 nucleotides read TGTGCCACCAGTGGTTGGGACAGAAAGTTCTTC.

This chain uses TRBV4-1 with TRBJ2-1; D is ambiguous. Trimming stripped 3 bases from V and 1 base from J, with 7 bases between. The germline V gene encodes CDR1 MGHRA and CDR2 YSYEKL. CDR3 length equals 14 residues. For the CDR3, the DNA is TGCGCCAGCAGCCAGGGCGATTCCTACAATGAGCAGTTCTTC. The encoded protein is CASSQGDSYNEQFF.

This clone was observed once. V and J are TRBV5-6 and TRBJ1-2; TRBD1 matches 7 bases. The V gene's germline CDR1 is SGHDT and CDR2 YYEEEE. The CDR3 totals 14 residues. The J segment lost 7 bases and the V segment lost 0 bases, leaving 6 bases of the junction unmatched. The CDR3 region is CASSLDLKGAGYTF. The DNA for the CDR3 is TGTGCCAGCAGCTTGGACCTTAAGGGGGCTGGCTACACCTTC.

CDR3 protein: CASSQDESSYNEQFF. CDR3 DNA: TGTGCCAGCAGCCAAGACGAGAGCTCCTACAATGAGCAGTTCTTC. This chain uses TRBV7-9 with TRBJ2-1, with unresolved D. The V gene lost 5 bases and the J gene lost 0 bases, with 11 bases spanning the gap. Germline lookup yields CDR1 SEHNR and CDR2 FQNEAQ (reference sequence). The CDR3 has 15 residues.